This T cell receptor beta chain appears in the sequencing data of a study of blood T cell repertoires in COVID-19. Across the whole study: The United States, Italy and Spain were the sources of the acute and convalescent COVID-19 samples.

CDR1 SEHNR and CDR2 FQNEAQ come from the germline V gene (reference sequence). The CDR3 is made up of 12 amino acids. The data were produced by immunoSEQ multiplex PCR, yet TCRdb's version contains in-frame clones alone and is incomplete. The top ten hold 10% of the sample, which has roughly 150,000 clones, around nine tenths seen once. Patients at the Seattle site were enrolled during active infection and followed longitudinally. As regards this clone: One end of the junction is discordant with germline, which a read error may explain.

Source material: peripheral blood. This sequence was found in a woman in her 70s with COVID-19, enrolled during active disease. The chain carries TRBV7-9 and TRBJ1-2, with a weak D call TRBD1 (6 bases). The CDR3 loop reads CASSSTGPRGSF. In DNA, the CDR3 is TGTGCCAGCAGCTCGACAGGACCACGAGGCTCCTTC.